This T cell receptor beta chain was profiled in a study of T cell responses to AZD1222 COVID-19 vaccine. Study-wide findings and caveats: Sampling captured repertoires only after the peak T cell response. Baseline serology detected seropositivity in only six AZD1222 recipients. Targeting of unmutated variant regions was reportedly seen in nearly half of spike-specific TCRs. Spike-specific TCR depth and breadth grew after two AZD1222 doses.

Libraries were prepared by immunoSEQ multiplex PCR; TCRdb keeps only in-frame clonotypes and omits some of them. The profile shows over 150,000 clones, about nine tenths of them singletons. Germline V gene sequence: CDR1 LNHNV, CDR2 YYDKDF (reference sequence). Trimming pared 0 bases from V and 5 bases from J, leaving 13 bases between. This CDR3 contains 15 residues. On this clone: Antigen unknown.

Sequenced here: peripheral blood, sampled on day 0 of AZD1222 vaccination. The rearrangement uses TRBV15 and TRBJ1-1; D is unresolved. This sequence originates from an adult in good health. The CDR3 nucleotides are TGTGCCACCAGCAGAGAGGACTCCCTCGGAACTGAAGCTTTCTTT. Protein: CATSREDSLGTEAFF.